This TCR beta chain was obtained from a study of prognosis after radiotherapy for stage I lung cancer. Study at large: Tumor type comprised squamous cell carcinoma in 6 or 7 patients and adenocarcinoma in about 12.

Multiplex PCR, run in two rounds, amplified TCR beta CDR3 from genomic DNA. Primers were specific to each TRBV and TRBJ gene in first-round PCR. Universal primers were what the second PCR round relied on. TCRdb reprocessed the multiplex PCR reads via MiXCR and lists one record per CDR3 protein. This table holds about 17,000 distinct CDR3 sequences, 44% found once. From germline, CDR1 is SGHVS and CDR2 FQNEAQ. The CDR3 has 14 residues. With 5 bases removed from V and 5 bases from J, the gap between germline ends came to 16 bases. In this sample, this clonotype is medium-sized. On two occasions, one at each of two time points, 6 to 6.5 milliliters of peripheral blood were drawn.

This sequence originates from a donor over 45 with non-small cell lung cancer. The sequences come from PBMCs, collected before or after stereotactic body radiation therapy (not recorded which). J is TRBJ2-7 and V is TRBV7-8; D possibly corresponds to TRBD2 (7 bases). CDR3 protein: CASSPRGGEDEQYF. CDR3 in DNA: TGTGCCAGCAGCCCTAGGGGGGGCGAAGACGAGCAGTACTTC.